This T cell receptor beta chain comes out of a study of blood T cell repertoires in COVID-19. This CDR3 spans 13 amino acids. Germline V gene sequence: CDR1 LGHDT, CDR2 YNNKEL (reference sequence). Trimming removed 4 bases from V and 0 bases from J, with 6 bases in between. Sequenced by immunoSEQ multiplex PCR; TCRdb stores in-frame clones only, minus some. The table has 50,000 to 60,000 clones, 80% to 90% seen once. This TCR derives from a man between 60 and 75 years old with acute or convalescent COVID-19. V is TRBV3-1 (or the pseudogene TRBV3-2) and J is TRBJ1-1; D uncertain. Input material: peripheral blood. In DNA form, the CDR3 reads TGTGCCAGCAGCCGGAGAGTGAACACTGAAGCTTTCTTT. Translating gives CASSRRVNTEAFF.